The 12 T cell receptor beta chains presented below share a single source sample, sequenced in a study of beta chain features in type 1 diabetes. The sequenced template was cDNA made from the entire isolated RNA. Using immunoSEQ multiplex PCR, the repertoire was profiled, and TCRdb retains in-frame clones only, with some absent. The sample carries about 160,000 clones, 7.5% to 10% recorded once. Specimen: central memory CD4+ T cells from blood. These receptors all come from a woman aged 18-29 years in good health.

This clone was seen a handful of times. V gene TRBV5-1 combines with J gene TRBJ2-5; 12 bases map to TRBD2. This CDR3 region has 17 residues. The junction had 10 bases not matched to a gene; V was cut back by 2 bases and J by 5 bases. Germline V lookup: CDR1 SGHRS, CDR2 YFSETQ. The CDR3 DNA reads TGCGCCAGCAGCTTACAGACTAGCGGGAGTGTCTTGGAGACCCAGTACTTC. Translating gives CASSLQTSGSVLETQYF.

The table lists this clone with many counts. This CDR3 is CAWKDVGAAGETQYF. CDR3 DNA: TGTGCCTGGAAGGATGTAGGGGCGGCTGGAGAGACCCAGTACTTC. The chain recombines TRBV30 with TRBJ2-5, with D possibly being TRBD1 (5 bases). Germline CDR1 reads GTSNPN; CDR2 reads SVGIG (reference sequence). Trimming shortened V by 4 bases and J by 4 bases, and 19 bases separated the two germline ends. The CDR3 is made up of 15 amino acids.

The gene calls are TRBV4-3 and TRBJ2-3; 10 bases are shared with TRBD2. Germline loops: CDR1 LGHNA, CDR2 YSLEER. Losses at the gene ends were 3 bases for V and 4 bases for J; bases not matched to a gene: 7. This CDR3 region has 16 residues. CDR3 bases: TGCGCCAGCAGCCAGTTAGCGGGGGGTGGCTCAGATACGCAGTATTTT. Encoded protein: CASSQLAGGGSDTQYF.

The chain combines TRBV7-3 with TRBJ1-2, with 9 nucleotides matching TRBD1. The V and J ends lost 5 bases and 6 bases, in that order; junction bases with no gene match: 4. The V gene's germline CDR1 is SGHTA and CDR2 FQGTGA. The CDR3 consists of 13 residues. DNA of the CDR3: TGTGCCAGCAGCGCCGGGACAGGGAATGGCTACACCTTC. This sequence encodes CASSAGTGNGYTF.

The chain combines TRBV11-2 with TRBJ2-7; 8 bases agree with TRBD1. Trimming took 3 bases from V and 2 from J; bases not matched to a gene: 3. Germline CDR1 is SGHAT and CDR2 is FQNNGV. The CDR3 is 14 amino acids. The CDR3 DNA reads as TGTGCCAGCAGCTTTGGGACAGGCGCCTACGAGCAGTACTTC. Its translation is CASSFGTGAYEQYF.

The rearrangement uses TRBV9 and TRBJ2-1, with 9 bases fitting TRBD2. Germline V gene lookup returns CDR1 SGDLS and CDR2 YYNGEE. CDR3 size: 15 residues. V trimming: 0 bases; J trimming: 8 bases; junction bases outside the gene matches: 6. The CDR3 loop reads CASSVASGDLDEQFF. DNA of the CDR3: TGTGCCAGCAGCGTAGCTAGCGGGGATTTAGATGAGCAGTTCTTC. Drawing the rest from reference TRBV9 and TRBJ2-1, the complete variable domain is DSGVTQTPKHLITATGQRVTLRCSPRSGDLSVYWYQQSLDQGLQFLIQYYNGEERAKGNILERFSAQQFPDLHSELNLSSLELGDSALYFCASSVASGDLDEQFFGPGTRLTVL.

The sample holds a few counts of this clone. The rearrangement links TRBV4-2 to TRBJ2-5, with 16 bases aligning to TRBD2. The CDR3 loop spans 19 amino acids. In germline, CDR1 is LGHNA, CDR2 YNFKEQ. V dropped 0 bases and J dropped 5; count of bases not matched to a gene: 9. The CDR3 coding sequence is TGTGCCAGCAGCCAAGATCTCCCGGGACTAGCGGGAGGGCGTGAGACCCAGTACTTC. Its protein is CASSQDLPGLAGGRETQYF.

This clone was recorded a few times. The rearrangement joins TRBV5-1 to TRBJ2-2, with TRBD1 matching over 12 bases. After removal of 4 bases from V and 7 bases from J, the junction contained 5 bases not matched to a gene. CDR3 length: 15 residues. Germline-derived CDR1 and CDR2 are SGHRS and YFSETQ. The CDR3 region is CASSPGTGGIGELFF. In DNA, the CDR3 is TGCGCCAGCAGCCCCGGGACAGGGGGCATCGGGGAGCTGTTTTTT.

This sequence joins TRBV5-1 and TRBJ2-2; no reliable D call. The CDR3 runs to 14 residues. The ends were cut back, 5 bases at V and 1 base at J, with 9 bases in the middle. CDR1 SGHRS and CDR2 YFSETQ come from the germline V gene. Here the CDR3 reads CASRNDLNTGELFF. The CDR3 DNA is TGCGCCAGCAGAAATGACTTGAACACCGGGGAGCTGTTTTTT.

The V and J genes are TRBV5-1 and TRBJ2-1, with a tentative D call TRBD2 (5 bases). Germline CDR1 and CDR2: SGHRS and YFSETQ. The CDR3 has 13 amino acids. Trimming stripped 4 bases from V and 9 bases from J, with 14 bases between. The CDR3 nucleotides are TGCGCCAGCAGCCGAACTAGTCCGTCTGAGCAGTTCTTC. Translated, it gives CASSRTSPSEQFF.

This clone was seen more than once but under ten times. The chain recombines TRBV7-2 with TRBJ2-1; D is ambiguous. Trimming left V 4 bases short and J 1 base short, with 5 bases between. Germline V gene data show CDR1 as SGHTA and CDR2 as FQGNSA. The CDR3 spans 13 residues. This chain's CDR3 is CASSSQSYNEQFF. In nucleotides, the CDR3 is TGTGCCAGCAGCTCACAGTCCTACAATGAGCAGTTCTTC.

This clone has just a few counts. The chain carries TRBV6-5 and TRBJ2-1; 8 bases match TRBD2. The CDR3 totals 14 residues. The junction had 1 base not matched to a gene; V was cut back by 6 bases and J by 0 bases. Germline V gene lookup returns CDR1 MNHEY and CDR2 SVGAGI. The CDR3 DNA reads TGTGCCAGCAGACTAGCGGCCTCCTACAATGAGCAGTTCTTC. This sequence encodes CASRLAASYNEQFF.